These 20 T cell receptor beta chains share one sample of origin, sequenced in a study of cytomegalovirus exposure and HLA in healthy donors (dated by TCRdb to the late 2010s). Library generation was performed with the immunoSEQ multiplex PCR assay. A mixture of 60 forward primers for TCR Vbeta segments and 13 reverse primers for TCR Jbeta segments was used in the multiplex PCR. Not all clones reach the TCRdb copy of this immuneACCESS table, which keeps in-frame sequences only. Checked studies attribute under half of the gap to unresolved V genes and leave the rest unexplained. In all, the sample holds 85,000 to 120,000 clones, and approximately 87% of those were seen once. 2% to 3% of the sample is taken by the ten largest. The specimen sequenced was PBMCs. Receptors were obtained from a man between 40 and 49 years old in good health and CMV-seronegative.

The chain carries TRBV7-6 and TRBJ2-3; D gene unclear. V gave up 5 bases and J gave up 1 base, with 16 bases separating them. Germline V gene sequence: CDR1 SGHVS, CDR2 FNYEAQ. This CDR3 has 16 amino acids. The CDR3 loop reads CASSAPLVARTDTQYF. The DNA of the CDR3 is TGTGCCAGCAGCGCTCCGTTGGTGGCCCGCACAGATACGCAGTATTTT.

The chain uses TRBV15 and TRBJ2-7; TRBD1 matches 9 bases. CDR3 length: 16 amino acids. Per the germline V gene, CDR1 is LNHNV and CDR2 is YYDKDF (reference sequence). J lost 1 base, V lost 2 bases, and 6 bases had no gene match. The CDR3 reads CATSRPGTGISYEQYF. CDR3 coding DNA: TGTGCCACCAGCAGACCCGGGACAGGGATATCCTACGAGCAGTACTTC.

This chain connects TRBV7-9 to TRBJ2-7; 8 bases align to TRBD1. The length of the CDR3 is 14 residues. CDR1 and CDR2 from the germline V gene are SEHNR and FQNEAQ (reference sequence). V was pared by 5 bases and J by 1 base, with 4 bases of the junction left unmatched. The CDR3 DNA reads TGTGCCAGCAGCGCTTGGACAGGGTCCTACGAGCAGTACTTC. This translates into CASSAWTGSYEQYF.

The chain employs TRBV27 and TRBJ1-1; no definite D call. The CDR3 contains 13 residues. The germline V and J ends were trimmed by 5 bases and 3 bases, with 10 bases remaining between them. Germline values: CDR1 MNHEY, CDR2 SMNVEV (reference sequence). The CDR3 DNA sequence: TGTGCCAGCAGTCCCGGTGGAGACACTGAAGCTTTCTTT. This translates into CASSPGGDTEAFF.

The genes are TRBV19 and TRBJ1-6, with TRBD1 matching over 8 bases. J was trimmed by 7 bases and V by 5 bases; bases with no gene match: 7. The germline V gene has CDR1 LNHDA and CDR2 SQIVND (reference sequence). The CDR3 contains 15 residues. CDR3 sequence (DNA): TGTGCCAGTAGTCGTGGACAGGGCGGAAATTCACCCCTCCACTTT. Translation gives CASSRGQGGNSPLHF. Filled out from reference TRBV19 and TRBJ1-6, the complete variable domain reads DGGITQSPKYLFRKEGQNVTLSCEQNLNHDAMYWYRQDPGQGLRLIYYSQIVNDFQKGDIAEGYSVSREKKESFPLTVTSAQKNPTAFYLCASSRGQGGNSPLHFGNGTRLTVT.

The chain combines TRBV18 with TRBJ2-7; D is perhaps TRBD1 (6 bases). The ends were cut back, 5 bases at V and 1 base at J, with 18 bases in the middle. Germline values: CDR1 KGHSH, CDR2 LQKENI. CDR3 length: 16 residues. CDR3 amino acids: CASSEMDSSLSYEQYF. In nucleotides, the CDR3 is TGTGCCAGCTCAGAAATGGACAGCAGCCTTTCCTACGAGCAGTACTTC.

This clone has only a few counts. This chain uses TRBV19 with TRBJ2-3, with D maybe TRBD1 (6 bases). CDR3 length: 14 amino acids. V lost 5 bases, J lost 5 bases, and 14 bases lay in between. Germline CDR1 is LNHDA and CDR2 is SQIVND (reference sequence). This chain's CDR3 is CASSQQGWGDTQYF. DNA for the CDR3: TGTGCCAGTAGTCAACAGGGTTGGGGAGATACGCAGTATTTT.

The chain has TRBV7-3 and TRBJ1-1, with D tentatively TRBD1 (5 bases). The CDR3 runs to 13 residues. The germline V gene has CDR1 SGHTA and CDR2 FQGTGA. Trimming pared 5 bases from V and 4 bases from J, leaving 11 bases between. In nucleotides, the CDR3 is TGTGCCAGCAGCCTCGGGGGGGGCACTGAAGCTTTCTTT. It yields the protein CASSLGGGTEAFF.

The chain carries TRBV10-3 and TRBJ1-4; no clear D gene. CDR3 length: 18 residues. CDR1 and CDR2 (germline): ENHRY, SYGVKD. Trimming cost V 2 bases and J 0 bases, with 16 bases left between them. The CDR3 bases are TGTGCCATCAGTGAGAGAGGAATTGGCGGGGCAACTAATGAAAAACTGTTTTTT. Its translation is CAISERGIGGATNEKLFF.

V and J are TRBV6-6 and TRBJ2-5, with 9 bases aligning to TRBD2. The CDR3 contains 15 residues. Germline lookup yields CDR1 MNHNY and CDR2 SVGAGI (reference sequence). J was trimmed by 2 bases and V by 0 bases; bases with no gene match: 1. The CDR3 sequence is CASSYSAGGQETQYF. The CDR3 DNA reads TGTGCCAGCAGTTACTCCGCGGGGGGGCAAGAGACCCAGTACTTC.

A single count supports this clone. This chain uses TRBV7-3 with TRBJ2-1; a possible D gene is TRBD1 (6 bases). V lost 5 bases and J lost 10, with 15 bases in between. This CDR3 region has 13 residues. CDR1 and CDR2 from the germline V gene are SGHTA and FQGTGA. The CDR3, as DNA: TGTGCCAGCAGCCCCCCGGGACACCGCGAGCAGTTCTTC. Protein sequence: CASSPPGHREQFF.

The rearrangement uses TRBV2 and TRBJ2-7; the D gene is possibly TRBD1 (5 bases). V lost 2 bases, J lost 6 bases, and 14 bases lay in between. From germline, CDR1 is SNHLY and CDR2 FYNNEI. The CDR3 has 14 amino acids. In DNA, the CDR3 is TGTGCCAGCAGTGAACGCAGGGCCTCACTCGAGCAGTACTTC. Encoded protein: CASSERRASLEQYF.

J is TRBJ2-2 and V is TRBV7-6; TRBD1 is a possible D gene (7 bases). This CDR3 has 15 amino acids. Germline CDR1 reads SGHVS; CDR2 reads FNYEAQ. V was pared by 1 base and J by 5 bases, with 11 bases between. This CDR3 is CASSLGQGGTGELFF. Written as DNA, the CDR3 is TGTGCCAGCAGCTTAGGACAGGGAGGTACCGGGGAGCTGTTTTTT.

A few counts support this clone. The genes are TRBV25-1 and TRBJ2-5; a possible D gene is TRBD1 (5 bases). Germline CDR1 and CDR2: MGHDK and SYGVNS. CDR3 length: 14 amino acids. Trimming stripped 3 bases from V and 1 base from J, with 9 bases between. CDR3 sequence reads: CASSEGRVQETQYF. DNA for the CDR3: TGTGCCAGCAGTGAGGGCAGGGTCCAAGAGACCCAGTACTTC.

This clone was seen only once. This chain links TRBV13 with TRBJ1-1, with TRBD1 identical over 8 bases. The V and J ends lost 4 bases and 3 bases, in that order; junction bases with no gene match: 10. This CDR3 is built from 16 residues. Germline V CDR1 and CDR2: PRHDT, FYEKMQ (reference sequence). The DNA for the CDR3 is TGTGCCAGCAGCTCCCCTCCGGGACAGGCGGACACTGAAGCTTTCTTT. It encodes CASSSPPGQADTEAFF.

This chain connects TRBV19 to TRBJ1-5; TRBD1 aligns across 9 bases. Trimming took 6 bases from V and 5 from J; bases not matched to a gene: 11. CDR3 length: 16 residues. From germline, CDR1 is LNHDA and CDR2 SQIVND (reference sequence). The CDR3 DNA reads TGTGCCAGTAGCGGCAAACAGGGGGCATTGCATCAGCCCCAGCATTTT. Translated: CASSGKQGALHQPQHF.

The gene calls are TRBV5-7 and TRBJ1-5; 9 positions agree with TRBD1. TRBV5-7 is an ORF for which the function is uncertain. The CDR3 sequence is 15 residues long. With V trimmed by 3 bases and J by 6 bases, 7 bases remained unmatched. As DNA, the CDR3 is TGTGCCAGCAGCTCACAGGGGGCGCAGGGTCAGCCCCAGCATTTT. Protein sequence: CASSSQGAQGQPQHF.

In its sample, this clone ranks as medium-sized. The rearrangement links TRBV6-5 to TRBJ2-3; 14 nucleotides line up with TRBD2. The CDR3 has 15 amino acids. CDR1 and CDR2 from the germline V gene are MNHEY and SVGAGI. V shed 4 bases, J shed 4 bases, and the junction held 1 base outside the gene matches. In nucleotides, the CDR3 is TGTGCCAGCAGTTCGACTAGCGGGGGGGCAGATACGCAGTATTTT. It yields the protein CASSSTSGGADTQYF.

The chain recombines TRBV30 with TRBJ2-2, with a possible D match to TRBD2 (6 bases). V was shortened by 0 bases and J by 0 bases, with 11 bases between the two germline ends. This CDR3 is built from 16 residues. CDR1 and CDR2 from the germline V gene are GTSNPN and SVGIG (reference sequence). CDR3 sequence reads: CAWSVQRDSNTGELFF. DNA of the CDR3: TGTGCCTGGAGTGTACAGAGGGACTCGAACACCGGGGAGCTGTTTTTT.

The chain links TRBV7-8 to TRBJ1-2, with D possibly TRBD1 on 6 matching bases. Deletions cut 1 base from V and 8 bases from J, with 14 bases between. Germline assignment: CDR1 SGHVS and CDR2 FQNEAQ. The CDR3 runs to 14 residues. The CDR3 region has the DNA TGTGCCAGCAGCTTAGAGGGCTGGGGGCTCGGCTACACCTTC. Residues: CASSLEGWGLGYTF.